The present T cell receptor (beta chain) was sequenced within a study of cytomegalovirus exposure and HLA in healthy donors. Study-wide findings and caveats: Earlier analysis found most TCR beta V segments productive about 87% or about 30% of the time. In a later analysis, HLA-associated TCR beta chains were more clonally expanded than equally common others. For most subjects, TCR beta sequences were reported to predict HLA-A and HLA-B alleles with accuracy. The authors later linked a missense DCLRE1C variant to TCR beta V- and J-gene trimming.

PCR employed 60 Vbeta and 13 Jbeta primers. Assay: immunoSEQ multiplex PCR; the TCRdb copy retains only in-frame clones and omits some. The profile shows over 200,000 clones, nearly 80% of them singletons. On this clone itself: What it binds is unknown.

Germline assignment: CDR1 MGHRA and CDR2 YSYEKL. There are 13 residues in the CDR3. The V and J ends lost 1 base and 6 bases respectively, with 10 bases between them. Sequenced material: PBMCs. The sequence derives from a male donor in good health and CMV-seronegative. The chain combines TRBV4-1 with TRBJ2-7; D may be TRBD2 (5 bases). In DNA form, the CDR3 reads TGCGCCAGCAGCCAAGTGAACAGCGGCGAGCAGTACTTC. Protein sequence: CASSQVNSGEQYF.